This TCR beta chain is drawn from a study of blood T cell repertoires in COVID-19. At the level of the study: COVID-19 samples collected from the United States, Italy and Spain covered acute and convalescent phases. The cDNA or gDNA used as material had been derived from T cells, B-cell-depleted T cells, or PBMCs.

The CDR3 totals 15 residues. The junction had 14 bases not matched to a gene; V was cut back by 4 bases and J by 8 bases. The germline CDR1 and CDR2 sequences are SGHRS and YFSETQ. Authors' processing steps: Estimated nucleated cell counts came from reference gene primer amplification. Data came from immunoSEQ multiplex PCR; TCRdb stores just in-frame clones and leaves some out. That table supplies the V and J calls and clone size; D and trimming were determined from the DNA. The sample shows about 200,000 clones, roughly 91% of them seen only once. This TCR derives from a man aged 35 to 55 with active or convalescent COVID-19. V is TRBV5-1 and J is TRBJ1-2; 7 bases align to TRBD1. Specimen: peripheral blood. For the CDR3, the DNA is TGCGCCAGCAGCGGGAAGACAGGGTCAGCGACGGGCTACACCTTC. This encodes CASSGKTGSATGYTF.